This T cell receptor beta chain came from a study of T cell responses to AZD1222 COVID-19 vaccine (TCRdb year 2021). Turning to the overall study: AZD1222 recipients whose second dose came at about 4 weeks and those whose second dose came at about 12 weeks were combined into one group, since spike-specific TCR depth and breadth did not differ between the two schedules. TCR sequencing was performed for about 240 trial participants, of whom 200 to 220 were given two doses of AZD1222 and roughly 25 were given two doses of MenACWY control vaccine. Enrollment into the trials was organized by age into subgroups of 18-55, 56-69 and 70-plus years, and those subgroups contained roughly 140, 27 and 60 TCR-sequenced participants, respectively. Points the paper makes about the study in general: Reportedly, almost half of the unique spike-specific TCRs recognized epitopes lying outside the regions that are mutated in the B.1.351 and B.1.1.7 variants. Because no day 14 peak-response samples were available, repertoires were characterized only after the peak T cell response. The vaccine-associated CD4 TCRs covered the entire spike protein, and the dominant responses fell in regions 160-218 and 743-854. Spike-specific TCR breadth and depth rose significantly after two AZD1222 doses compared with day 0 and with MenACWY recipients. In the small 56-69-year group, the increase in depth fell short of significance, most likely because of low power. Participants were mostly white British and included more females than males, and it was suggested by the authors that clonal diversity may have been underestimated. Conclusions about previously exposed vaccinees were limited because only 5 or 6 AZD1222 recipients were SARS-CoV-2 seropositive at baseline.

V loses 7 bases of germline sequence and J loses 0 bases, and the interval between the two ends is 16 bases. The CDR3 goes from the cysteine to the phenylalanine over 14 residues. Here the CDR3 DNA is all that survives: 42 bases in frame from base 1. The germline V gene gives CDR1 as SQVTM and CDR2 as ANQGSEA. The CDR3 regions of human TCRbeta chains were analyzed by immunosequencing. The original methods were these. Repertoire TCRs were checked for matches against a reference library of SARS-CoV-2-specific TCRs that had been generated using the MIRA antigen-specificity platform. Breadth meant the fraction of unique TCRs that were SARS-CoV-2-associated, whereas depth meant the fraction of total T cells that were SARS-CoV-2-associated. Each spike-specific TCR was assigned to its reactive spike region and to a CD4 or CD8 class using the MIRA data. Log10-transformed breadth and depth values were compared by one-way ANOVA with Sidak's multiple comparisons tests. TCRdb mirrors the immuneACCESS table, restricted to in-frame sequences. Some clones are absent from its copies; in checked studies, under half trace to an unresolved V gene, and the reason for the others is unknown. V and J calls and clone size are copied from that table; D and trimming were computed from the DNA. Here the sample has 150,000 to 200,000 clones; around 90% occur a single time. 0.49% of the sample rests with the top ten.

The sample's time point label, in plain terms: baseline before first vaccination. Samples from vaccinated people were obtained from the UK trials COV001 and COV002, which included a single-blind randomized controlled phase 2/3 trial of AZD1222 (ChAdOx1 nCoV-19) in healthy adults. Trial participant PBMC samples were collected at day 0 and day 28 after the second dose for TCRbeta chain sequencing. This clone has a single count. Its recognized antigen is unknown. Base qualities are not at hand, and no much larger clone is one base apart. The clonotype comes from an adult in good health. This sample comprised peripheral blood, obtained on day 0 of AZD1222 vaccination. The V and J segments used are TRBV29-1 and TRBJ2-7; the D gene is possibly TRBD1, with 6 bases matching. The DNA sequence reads TGCAGCGCCGTGGACAGAGTCAGCTCCTACGAGCAGTACTTC. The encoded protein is CSAVDRVSSYEQYF.